This T cell receptor (beta chain) was retrieved from a study of PD-1 blockade in classical Hodgkin lymphoma. Study-level points and caveats: Relative to healthy donors, newly diagnosed patients reportedly had lower baseline TCR diversity, which was reported as lower still in relapsed/refractory patients. The study found complete responders had baseline diversity similar to newly diagnosed patients.

The CDR3 length is 11 residues. The V gene's germline CDR1 is MDHEN and CDR2 SYDVKM. V was cut by 3 bases and J by 6 bases, with 3 bases left in between. Each patient relapsed following autologous stem cell transplantation, and prior brentuximab vedotin exposure differed. Complete response, partial response or progressive disease were the best responses. Clones were sequenced by immunoSEQ multiplex PCR, and TCRdb holds only the in-frame ones, with some missing. The sample has approximately 26,000 clones, approximately 80% seen once. In its sample, this clone ranks as medium-sized. What it recognizes is unknown.

The sample here was peripheral blood mononuclear cells (PBMCs), taken before the second cycle of nivolumab. The rearrangement links TRBV28 to TRBJ1-5; no firm D call. This receptor was obtained from a human donor with classical Hodgkin lymphoma. The CDR3 sequence is CASSFAQPQHF. The CDR3 coding sequence is TGTGCCAGCAGTTTCGCTCAGCCCCAGCATTTT.